The 32 T cell receptor beta chains given below trace back to one sample, sequenced in a study of blood T cell repertoires in COVID-19. Profiling relied on immunoSEQ multiplex PCR, and the TCRdb table lists in-frame clones only, not all of them. The table includes roughly 190,000 clones, about 85% detected once. Source material: peripheral blood. The receptor source for this set is a man under 40 with acute or convalescent COVID-19.

This rearrangement joins TRBV18 to TRBJ1-2; D might be TRBD1 (6 bases). Germline CDR1 KGHSH, CDR2 LQKENI. Trimming took 3 bases from V and 7 from J, leaving 15 bases between them. The CDR3 runs to 14 residues. For the CDR3, the DNA is TGTGCCAGCTCACCCACCCGGGACATTTCTGGCTACACCTTC. Its protein product is CASSPTRDISGYTF.

The V call is TRBV28, the J call TRBJ1-1; TRBD1 is a possible D gene (6 bases). The germline CDR1 and CDR2 sequences are MDHEN and SYDVKM. The V and J ends lost 1 base and 5 bases respectively, with 20 bases between them. The CDR3 runs 17 residues. CDR3 coding DNA: TGTGCCAGCAGTTTATCGGGGGGCGCTTCAGGGTGGACTGAAGCTTTCTTT. As protein: CASSLSGGASGWTEAFF.

This clone was counted once. CDR3 DNA: TGTGCCAGCAGCGACGGGACATTTGGAGGCCCGTTGGGAGCTTTCTTT. This gives the protein CASSDGTFGGPLGAFF. V usage is TRBV9 and J usage is TRBJ1-1, with D perhaps matching TRBD1 (6 bases). There are 16 residues in the CDR3. Trimming removed 3 bases at V and 10 bases at J, with 25 bases between. From germline, CDR1 is SGDLS and CDR2 YYNGEE.

The chain employs TRBV24-1 and TRBJ2-3; 9 bases match TRBD2. The V and J ends lost 9 bases and 2 bases, in that order; junction bases with no gene match: 2. The germline gives CDR1 KGHDR, CDR2 SFDVKD. CDR3 length: 13 residues. The CDR3, as DNA: TGTGCCACCCTAGCGGGGCCCACAGATACGCAGTATTTT. Protein: CATLAGPTDTQYF.

The rearrangement uses TRBV5-6 and TRBJ1-4; possible D gene TRBD1, 5 bases. V lost 4 bases and J 8 bases, leaving 15 bases between the germline ends. This CDR3 is built from 14 residues. From germline, CDR1 is SGHDT and CDR2 YYEEEE. CDR3 region: CASSRRGFREKLFF. The CDR3, as DNA: TGTGCCAGCAGCCGGCGGGGCTTCAGGGAAAAACTGTTTTTT.

The V and J genes are TRBV19 and TRBJ1-2; TRBD1 matches at 10 bases. Trimming cost V 2 bases and J 6 bases; bases outside gene matches: 6. Per germline, CDR1 LNHDA and CDR2 SQIVND (reference sequence). This CDR3 spans 15 amino acids. The CDR3 here is CASSITGTGVNGYTF. The CDR3 DNA reads as TGTGCCAGTAGTATAACCGGGACAGGGGTAAATGGCTACACCTTC.

This clone was picked up one time. J is TRBJ1-2 and V is TRBV9, with TRBD1 matching 8 bases. Germline V gene data show CDR1 as SGDLS and CDR2 as YYNGEE. This CDR3 has 15 residues. After removal of 3 bases from V and 4 bases from J, the junction contained 8 bases not matched to a gene. The CDR3 sequence is CASSEDREMGYGYTF. CDR3 sequence (DNA): TGTGCCAGCAGCGAGGACAGGGAAATGGGCTATGGCTACACCTTC.

The chain recombines TRBV6-5 with TRBJ2-7, with TRBD1 matching 9 bases. The CDR3 totals 14 residues. CDR1 and CDR2 from the germline V gene are MNHEY and SVGAGI. With 5 bases clipped from V and 2 bases from J, the junction kept 4 bases outside the gene matches. The CDR3: CASSITGGTYEQYF. The CDR3 DNA sequence: TGTGCCAGCAGTATTACAGGGGGCACCTACGAGCAGTACTTC.

The genes are TRBV9 and TRBJ2-7; a possible D gene is TRBD1 (9 bases). The CDR3 sequence is 19 residues long. Germline V gives CDR1 SGDLS, CDR2 YYNGEE. Trimming left V 4 bases short and J 3 bases short, with 29 bases between. CDR3 sequence: CASSPRGGQGKLGNYEQYF. In DNA form, the CDR3 reads TGTGCCAGCAGCCCCCGGGGGGGACAGGGTAAACTCGGAAACTACGAGCAGTACTTC. The whole variable domain, filled in from reference TRBV9 and TRBJ2-7, reads DSGVTQTPKHLITATGQRVTLRCSPRSGDLSVYWYQQSLDQGLQFLIQYYNGEERAKGNILERFSAQQFPDLHSELNLSSLELGDSALYFCASSPRGGQGKLGNYEQYFGPGTRLTVT.

This rearrangement joins TRBV11-2 to TRBJ2-5; 10 positions match TRBD1. The CDR3 consists of 15 residues. Germline V gives CDR1 SGHAT, CDR2 FQNNGV. V was pared by 5 bases and J by 5 bases, with 8 bases of the junction left unmatched. Written as DNA, the CDR3 is TGTGCCAGCAGCCGGGGACAGGGGAGTGGGGAGACCCAGTACTTC. This translates into CASSRGQGSGETQYF.

The chain combines TRBV27 with TRBJ2-5; tentative D call: TRBD1 (8 bases). This CDR3 comprises 13 residues. CDR1 is MNHEY and CDR2 is SMNVEV in the germline V gene (reference sequence). Deletions cut 10 bases from V and 7 bases from J, with 19 bases between. CDR3 amino acids: CANQQGGEGTQYF. The CDR3 nucleotides read TGTGCCAACCAACAGGGGGGGGAAGGGACCCAGTACTTC.

The chain is built from TRBV29-1 and TRBJ1-1; 8 nucleotides line up with TRBD1. The CDR3 totals 15 residues. CDR1 SQVTM and CDR2 ANQGSEA come from the germline V gene. Losses at the gene ends were 7 bases for V and 5 bases for J; bases not matched to a gene: 15. CDR3 sequence reads: CSALGQGGRMTEAFF. CDR3 bases: TGCAGCGCCCTCGGACAGGGTGGTCGAATGACTGAAGCTTTCTTT.

V is TRBV28 and J is TRBJ1-6; 7 bases line up with TRBD1. Germline V CDR1 and CDR2: MDHEN, SYDVKM. The CDR3 totals 16 residues. The V segment lost 3 bases and the J segment 6 bases; nucleotides outside the gene matches: 8. The CDR3: CASSLAGTEFNSPLHF. For the CDR3, the DNA is TGTGCCAGCAGTTTGGCCGGGACAGAGTTTAATTCACCCCTCCACTTT. The entire variable domain, with the rest obtained from reference TRBV28 and TRBJ1-6, is as follows: DVKVTQSSRYLVKRTGEKVFLECVQDMDHENMFWYRQDPGLGLRLIYFSYDVKMKEKGDIPEGYSVSREKKERFSLILESASTNQTSMYLCASSLAGTEFNSPLHFGNGTRLTVT.

This chain uses TRBV30 with TRBJ1-5, with 7 bases fitting TRBD1. Germline CDR1 is GTSNPN and CDR2 is SVGIG (reference sequence). This CDR3 is built from 12 residues. Germline trimming cut 7 bases from V and 7 bases from J; bases unmatched to any gene: 7. The CDR3 DNA reads TGTGCCTCTGACAGGGTAGGGCAGCCCCAGCATTTT. This sequence encodes CASDRVGQPQHF.

The rearrangement links TRBV3-1 (or the pseudogene TRBV3-2) to TRBJ2-1; 11 nucleotides match TRBD2. J gave up 4 bases and V 1 base, and 12 bases lay outside the gene matches. The length of the CDR3 is 19 residues. Germline CDR1 reads LGHDT; CDR2 reads YNNKEL (reference sequence). CDR3 region: CASSQGSTVAGGPYNEQFF. CDR3 DNA: TGTGCCAGCAGCCAAGGGTCTACAGTAGCGGGAGGGCCGTACAATGAGCAGTTCTTC.

The chain combines TRBV18 with TRBJ2-7; TRBD2 aligns across 10 bases. V was clipped by 5 bases and J by 3 bases; unmatched bases: 4. The CDR3 runs 14 residues. CDR1 is KGHSH and CDR2 is LQKENI in the germline V gene. CDR3 sequence: CASSSGTSVYEQYF. CDR3 sequence (DNA): TGTGCCAGCTCATCAGGGACTAGCGTCTACGAGCAGTACTTC.

This chain joins TRBV6-5 and TRBJ2-1; a weak D match, TRBD2 (7 bases). This CDR3 has 15 residues. The V gene's germline CDR1 is MNHEY and CDR2 SVGAGI. V shed 2 bases and J shed 4 bases, with 12 bases lying between them. CDR3 coding DNA: TGTGCCAGCAGTTACGGGGGGGCAGGGTACAATGAGCAGTTCTTC. This gives the protein CASSYGGAGYNEQFF.

V usage is TRBV27 and J usage is TRBJ2-4, with D perhaps TRBD2 (6 bases). The CDR3 spans 19 residues. Germline V gene lookup returns CDR1 MNHEY and CDR2 SMNVEV (reference sequence). V lost 8 bases and J lost 0, with 26 bases in between. Here the CDR3 DNA reads TGTGCCAGCCAAGCTAGGGGACGGGGACTTACTATAGCCAAAAACATTCAGTACTTC. It yields the protein CASQARGRGLTIAKNIQYF.

As concerns this clone: The sample contains more than one DNA sequence encoding this CDR3. V and J are TRBV19 and TRBJ2-7; D might be TRBD2 (6 bases). The CDR3 is 14 amino acids. Trimming shortened V by 3 bases and J by 1 base, and 10 bases separated the two germline ends. Per germline, CDR1 LNHDA and CDR2 SQIVND (reference sequence). CDR3 nucleotides: TGTGCCAGTAGTATTGAGGGGAGGTCCTACGAGCAGTACTTC. Protein: CASSIEGRSYEQYF.

CDR3 nucleotides: TGTGCCAGCTCGCCGCCACGCAGCCAAGAGACCCAGTACTTC. It translates to CASSPPRSQETQYF. The chain recombines TRBV18 with TRBJ2-5; D unclear. The germline V gene has CDR1 KGHSH and CDR2 LQKENI. Trimming stripped 6 bases from V and 1 base from J, with 12 bases between. The CDR3 is made up of 14 amino acids.

The chain carries TRBV5-1 and TRBJ2-2; TRBD1 aligns across 9 bases. V dropped 5 bases and J dropped 6; count of bases not matched to a gene: 11. Germline V CDR1 and CDR2: SGHRS, YFSETQ. CDR3 size: 16 residues. CDR3 protein: CASSTTGTGFSGELFF. The CDR3 DNA reads as TGCGCCAGCAGTACCACCGGGACAGGGTTTTCCGGGGAGCTGTTTTTT.

The genes are TRBV5-4 and TRBJ2-7; D might be TRBD1 (5 bases). V lost 2 bases and J 2 bases, leaving 11 bases between the germline ends. This CDR3 has 14 amino acids. Germline V gives CDR1 SGHNT, CDR2 YYREEE (reference sequence). The CDR3 DNA reads TGTGCCAGCAGCTTTCAGGGAAGTACCTACGAGCAGTACTTC. This gives the protein CASSFQGSTYEQYF. The full variable domain, with the rest looked up from reference TRBV5-4 and TRBJ2-7, is ETGVTQSPTHLIKTRGQQVTLRCSSQSGHNTVSWYQQALGQGPQFIFQYYREEENGRGNFPPRFSGLQFPNYSSELNVNALELDDSALYLCASSFQGSTYEQYFGPGTRLTVT.

This clone was seen a few times. The chain has TRBV7-9 and TRBJ2-1, with 11 bases that match TRBD1. The CDR3 loop spans 16 amino acids. Trimming removed 2 bases from V and 2 bases from J; junction bases left unmatched: 2. Germline V gives CDR1 SEHNR, CDR2 FQNEAQ (reference sequence). CDR3 region: CASSLMGQGAYNEQFF. The CDR3 DNA reads as TGTGCCAGCAGCTTAATGGGACAGGGGGCCTACAATGAGCAGTTCTTC.

The CDR3 DNA reads as TGTGCCAGCAGCTTAGCTCCAGGGGCTGTAGATACGCAGTATTTT. Its translation: CASSLAPGAVDTQYF. The V gene is TRBV7-3, the J gene TRBJ2-3, with D possibly being TRBD1 (6 bases). V dropped 2 bases and J dropped 5 bases, with 14 bases sitting between them. Germline V gene lookup returns CDR1 SGHTA and CDR2 FQGTGA. This CDR3 region has 15 residues.

The rearrangement joins TRBV3-1 (or the pseudogene TRBV3-2) to TRBJ1-3; D is unresolved. The germline CDR1 and CDR2 sequences are LGHDT and YNNKEL (reference sequence). CDR3 length equals 14 residues. Trimming shortened V by 4 bases and J by 0 bases, and 7 bases separated the two germline ends. The CDR3 nucleotides read TGTGCCAGCAGCCCTACCTACTCTGGAAACACCATATATTTT. Amino acids: CASSPTYSGNTIYF.

The V call is TRBV6-5, the J call TRBJ1-2, with D perhaps TRBD1 (6 bases). The V gene lost 6 bases and the J gene lost 7 bases, with 21 bases spanning the gap. CDR3 length: 15 residues. Germline CDR1 is MNHEY and CDR2 is SVGAGI. The CDR3 region is CASSSPHRDDGGYTF. DNA for the CDR3: TGTGCCAGCAGCTCCCCCCACAGGGATGATGGTGGCTACACCTTC.

The sample holds one count of this clone. This sequence joins TRBV7-9 and TRBJ1-2; 7 nucleotides line up with TRBD1. The ends lost 5 bases at V and 4 bases at J; junction bases unmatched: 13. Germline V gene sequence: CDR1 SEHNR, CDR2 FQNEAQ (reference sequence). The CDR3 extends over 16 amino acids. The chain's CDR3 is CASSPLTGFGSYGYTF. CDR3 DNA sequence: TGTGCCAGCAGCCCCCTGACAGGGTTTGGAAGCTATGGCTACACCTTC.

This sequence joins TRBV6-5 and TRBJ1-5; TRBD1 matches 11 bases. Per the germline V gene, CDR1 is MNHEY and CDR2 is SVGAGI. J lost 6 bases, V lost 5 bases, and 6 bases had no gene match. The CDR3 has 15 amino acids. Here the CDR3 reads CASSPGQGAPQPQHF. The CDR3 DNA reads TGTGCCAGCAGTCCTGGACAGGGGGCCCCTCAGCCCCAGCATTTT.

V gene TRBV6-1 combines with J gene TRBJ1-3; tentatively, D is TRBD1 (6 bases). From germline, CDR1 is MNHNS and CDR2 SASEGT. Trimming removed 4 bases from V and 4 bases from J, with 11 bases in between. The length of the CDR3 is 14 residues. For the CDR3, the DNA is TGTGCCAGCAGTGCACAGGGACGGGGAAACACCATATATTTT. Translating it yields CASSAQGRGNTIYF.

The chain recombines TRBV4-2 with TRBJ2-7, with 7 bases aligning to TRBD2. The junction had 9 bases not matched to a gene; V was cut back by 1 base and J by 0 bases. The CDR3 length is 17 residues. In germline, CDR1 is LGHNA, CDR2 YNFKEQ. The CDR3 region is CASSQGEAAGSSYEQYF. CDR3 nucleotides: TGTGCCAGCAGCCAAGGAGAGGCAGCGGGAAGCTCCTACGAGCAGTACTTC.

For the CDR3, the DNA is TGTGCCAGCGGGGGACAGGGGATTTCACCCCTCCACTTT. This codes for CASGGQGISPLHF. The rearrangement uses TRBV3-1 (or the pseudogene TRBV3-2) and TRBJ1-6; the match to TRBD1 covers 10 bases. Unmatched junction bases numbered 4, after V lost 8 bases and J lost 9 bases. CDR1 LGHDT and CDR2 YNNKEL come from the germline V gene (reference sequence). The CDR3 has 13 amino acids.

The V call is TRBV4-2, the J call TRBJ2-5; 10 nucleotides agree with TRBD1. There are 16 residues in the CDR3. Losses at the gene ends were 0 bases for V and 3 bases for J; bases not matched to a gene: 4. Germline loops: CDR1 LGHNA, CDR2 YNFKEQ. CDR3 sequence: CASSQDLTGGEETQYF. For the CDR3, the DNA is TGTGCCAGCAGCCAAGATCTGACAGGGGGCGAAGAGACCCAGTACTTC.